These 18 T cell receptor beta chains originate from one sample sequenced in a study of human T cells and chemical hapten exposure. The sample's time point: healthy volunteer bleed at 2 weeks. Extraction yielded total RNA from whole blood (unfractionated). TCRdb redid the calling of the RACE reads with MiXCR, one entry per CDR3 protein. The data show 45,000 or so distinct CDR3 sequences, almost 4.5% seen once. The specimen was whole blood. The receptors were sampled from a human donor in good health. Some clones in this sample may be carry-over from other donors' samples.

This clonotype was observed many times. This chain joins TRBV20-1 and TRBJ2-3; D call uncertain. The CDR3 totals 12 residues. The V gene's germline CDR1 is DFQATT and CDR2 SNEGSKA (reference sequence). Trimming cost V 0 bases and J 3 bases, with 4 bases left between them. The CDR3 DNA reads TGCAGTGCTAGAGATAGAACAGATACGCAGTATTTT. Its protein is CSARDRTDTQYF.

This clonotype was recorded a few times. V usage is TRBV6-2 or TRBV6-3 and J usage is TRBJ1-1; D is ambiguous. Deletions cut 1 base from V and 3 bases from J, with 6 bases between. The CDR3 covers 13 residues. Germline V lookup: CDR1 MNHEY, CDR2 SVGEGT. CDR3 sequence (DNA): TGTGCCAGCAGTTACTGGAGGGACACTGAAGCTTTCTTT. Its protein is CASSYWRDTEAFF.

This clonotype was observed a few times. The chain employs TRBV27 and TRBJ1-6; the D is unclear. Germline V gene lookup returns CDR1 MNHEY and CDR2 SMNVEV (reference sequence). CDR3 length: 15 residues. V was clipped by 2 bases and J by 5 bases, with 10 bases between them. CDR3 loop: CASSLGGGHNSPLHF. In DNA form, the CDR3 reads TGTGCCAGCAGTTTAGGAGGCGGACATAATTCACCCCTCCACTTT.

The chain's CDR3 is CASRDRGVAKNIQYF. DNA of the CDR3: TGTGCCAGCAGAGACAGGGGTGTAGCCAAAAACATTCAGTACTTC. V usage is TRBV28 and J usage is TRBJ2-4; 8 bases are a match to TRBD1. The trim removed 6 bases at V and 0 bases at J, leaving 4 bases unmatched. Per germline, CDR1 MDHEN and CDR2 SYDVKM. The CDR3 runs 15 residues.

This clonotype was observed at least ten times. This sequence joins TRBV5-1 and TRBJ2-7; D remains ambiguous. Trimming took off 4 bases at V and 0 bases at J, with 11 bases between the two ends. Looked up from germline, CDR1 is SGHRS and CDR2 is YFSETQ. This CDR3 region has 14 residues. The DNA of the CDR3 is TGCGCCAGCAGCCAAAGGTGGCTCTCCTACGAGCAGTACTTC. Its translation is CASSQRWLSYEQYF.

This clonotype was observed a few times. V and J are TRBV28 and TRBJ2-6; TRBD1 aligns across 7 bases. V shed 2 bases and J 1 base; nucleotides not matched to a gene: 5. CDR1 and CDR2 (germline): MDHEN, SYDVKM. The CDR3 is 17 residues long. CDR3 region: CASSLGTVRSGANVLTF. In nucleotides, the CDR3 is TGTGCCAGCAGTTTAGGGACAGTTCGTTCTGGGGCCAACGTCCTGACTTTC.

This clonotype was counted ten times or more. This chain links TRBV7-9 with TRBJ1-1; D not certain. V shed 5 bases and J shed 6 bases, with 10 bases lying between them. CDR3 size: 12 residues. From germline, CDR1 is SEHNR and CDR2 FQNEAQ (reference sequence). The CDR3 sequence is CASSPRVSEAFF. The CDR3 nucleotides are TGTGCCAGCAGCCCTAGAGTCTCTGAAGCTTTCTTT.

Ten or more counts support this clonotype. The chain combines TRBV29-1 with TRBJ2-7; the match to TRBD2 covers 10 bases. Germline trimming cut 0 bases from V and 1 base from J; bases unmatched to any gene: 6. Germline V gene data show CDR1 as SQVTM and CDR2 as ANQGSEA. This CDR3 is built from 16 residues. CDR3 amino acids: CSVEDLSLAGSYEQYF. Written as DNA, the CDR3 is TGCAGCGTTGAAGATCTCTCACTAGCGGGATCCTACGAGCAGTACTTC.

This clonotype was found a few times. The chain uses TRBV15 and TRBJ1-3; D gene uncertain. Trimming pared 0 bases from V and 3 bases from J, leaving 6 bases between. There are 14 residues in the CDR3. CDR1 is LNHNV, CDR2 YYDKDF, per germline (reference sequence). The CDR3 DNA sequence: TGTGCCACCAGCAGAGATCACAGTGGAAACACCATATATTTT. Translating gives CATSRDHSGNTIYF.

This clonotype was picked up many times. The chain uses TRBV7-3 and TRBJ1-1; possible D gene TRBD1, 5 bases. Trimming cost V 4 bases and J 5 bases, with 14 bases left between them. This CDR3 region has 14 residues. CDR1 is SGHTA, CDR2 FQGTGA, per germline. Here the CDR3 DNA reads TGTGCCAGCAGCTGGGACGGTGGGGAGACTGAAGCTTTCTTT. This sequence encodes CASSWDGGETEAFF.

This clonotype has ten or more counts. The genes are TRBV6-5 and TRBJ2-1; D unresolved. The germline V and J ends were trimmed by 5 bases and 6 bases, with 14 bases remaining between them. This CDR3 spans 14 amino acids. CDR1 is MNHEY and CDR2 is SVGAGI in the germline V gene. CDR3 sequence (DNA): TGTGCCAGCAGTCAACCTCCTCCCCGCAATGAGCAGTTCTTC. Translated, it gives CASSQPPPRNEQFF.

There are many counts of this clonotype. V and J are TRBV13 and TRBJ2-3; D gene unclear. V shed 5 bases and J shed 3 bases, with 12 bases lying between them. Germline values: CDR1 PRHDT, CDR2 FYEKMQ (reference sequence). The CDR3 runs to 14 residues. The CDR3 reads CASSDGSQTDTQYF. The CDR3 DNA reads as TGTGCCAGCAGCGACGGCTCCCAGACAGATACGCAGTATTTT.

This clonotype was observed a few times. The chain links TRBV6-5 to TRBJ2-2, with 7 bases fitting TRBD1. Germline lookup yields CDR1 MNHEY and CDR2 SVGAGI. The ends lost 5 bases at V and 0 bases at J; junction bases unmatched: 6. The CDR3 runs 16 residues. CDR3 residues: CASSAGTASNTGELFF. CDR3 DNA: TGTGCCAGCAGTGCTGGGACAGCTTCGAACACCGGGGAGCTGTTTTTT.

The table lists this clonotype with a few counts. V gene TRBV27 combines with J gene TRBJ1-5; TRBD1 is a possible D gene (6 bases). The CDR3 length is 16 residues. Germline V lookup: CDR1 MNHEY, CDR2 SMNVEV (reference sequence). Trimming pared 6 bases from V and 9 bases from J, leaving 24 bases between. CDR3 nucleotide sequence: TGTGCCAGCAGCTCCCGGCGGGGGCCTTCCGAAGGGCCCCAGCATTTT. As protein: CASSSRRGPSEGPQHF.

The CDR3 coding sequence is TGTGCCAGCAGCCGCTATCAGGGGGACGCCAACGTCCTGACTTTC. Protein: CASSRYQGDANVLTF. This chain connects TRBV4-2 to TRBJ2-6, with 7 bases aligning to TRBD1. Unmatched junction bases numbered 7, after V lost 4 bases and J lost 7 bases. The germline V gene encodes CDR1 LGHNA and CDR2 YNFKEQ. The CDR3 spans 15 residues.

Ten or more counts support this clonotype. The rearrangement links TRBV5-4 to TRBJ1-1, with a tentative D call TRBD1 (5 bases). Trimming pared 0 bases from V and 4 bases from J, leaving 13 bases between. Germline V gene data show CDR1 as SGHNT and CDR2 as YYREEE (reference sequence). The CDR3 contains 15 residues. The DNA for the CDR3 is TGTGCCAGCAGCTTGGCCAGAGACAGTTTCACTGAAGCTTTCTTT. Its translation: CASSLARDSFTEAFF.

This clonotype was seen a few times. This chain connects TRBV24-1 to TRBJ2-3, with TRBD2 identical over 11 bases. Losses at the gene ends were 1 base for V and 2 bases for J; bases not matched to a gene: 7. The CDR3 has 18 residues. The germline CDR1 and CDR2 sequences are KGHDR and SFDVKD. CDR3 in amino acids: CATSDFRGTSGITDTQYF. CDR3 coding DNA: TGTGCCACCAGTGATTTCCGCGGGACTAGCGGTATCACAGATACGCAGTATTTT.

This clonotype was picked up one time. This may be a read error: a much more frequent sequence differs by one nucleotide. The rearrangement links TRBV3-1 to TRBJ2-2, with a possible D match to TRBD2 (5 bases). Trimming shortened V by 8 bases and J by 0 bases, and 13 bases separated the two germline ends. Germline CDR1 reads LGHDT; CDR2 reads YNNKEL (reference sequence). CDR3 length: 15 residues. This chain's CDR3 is CASEGGLANTGELFF. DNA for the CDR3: TGTGCCAGCGAAGGCGGGCTAGCGAACACCGGGGAGCTGTTTTTT.